The source of this T cell receptor (beta chain) is a study of blood T cells in healthy people across ages. General study points: More naive CD4+ cells and higher diversity marked long-lived donors relative to aged donors.

Using a J-beta primer mix together with a sample-barcoded 5' primer, a second PCR was run for roughly 6 to 12 cycles. There were at least 3 million CDR3-containing paired-end reads obtained from each sample. In TCRdb, the 5' RACE reads were re-called with MiXCR into one record per CDR3 protein. The table shows 1.5 million to 2 million distinct CDR3 sequences, with about 35% occurring only once. About this clonotype itself: The antigen is undetermined.

The CDR3 totals 13 residues. V was clipped by 5 bases and J by 3 bases, with 11 bases between them. CDR1 SEHNR and CDR2 FQNEAQ come from the germline V gene (reference sequence). Sequenced sample: blood. This sequence was found in a woman aged 25 to 39 in good health. This chain links TRBV7-9 with TRBJ2-7; D remains unclear. The CDR3 loop is CASSPQLDYEQYF. The CDR3 DNA reads as TGTGCCAGCAGCCCCCAACTCGACTACGAGCAGTACTTC. The full variable domain, rest sourced from reference TRBV7-9 and TRBJ2-7, is DTGVSQNPRHKITKRGQNVTFRCDPISEHNRLYWYRQTLGQGPEFLTYFQNEAQLEKSRLLSDRFSAERPKGSFSTLEIQRTEQGDSAMYLCASSPQLDYEQYFGPGTRLTVT.